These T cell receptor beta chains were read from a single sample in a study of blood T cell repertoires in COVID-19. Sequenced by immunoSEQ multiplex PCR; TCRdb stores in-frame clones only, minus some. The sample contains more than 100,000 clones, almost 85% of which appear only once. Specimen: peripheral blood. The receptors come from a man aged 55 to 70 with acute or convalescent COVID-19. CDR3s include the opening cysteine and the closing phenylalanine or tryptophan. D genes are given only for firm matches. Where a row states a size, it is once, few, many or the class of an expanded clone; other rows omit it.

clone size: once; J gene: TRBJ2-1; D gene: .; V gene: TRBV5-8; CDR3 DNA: TGTGCCAGCACGGCTAGGACAGCCCTATTACTCTTC; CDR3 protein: CASTARTALLLF
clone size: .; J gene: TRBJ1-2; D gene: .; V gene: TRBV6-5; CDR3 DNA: TGTGCCAGCAGGACACCCGCTGGGGGCTACACCTTC; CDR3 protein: CASRTPAGGYTF
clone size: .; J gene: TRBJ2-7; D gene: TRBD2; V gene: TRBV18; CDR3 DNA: TGTGCCAGCTCAATCAGCGGGGTCTACGAGCAGTACTTC; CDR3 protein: CASSISGVYEQYF
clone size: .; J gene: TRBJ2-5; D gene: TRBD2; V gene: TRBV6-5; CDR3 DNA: TGTGCCAGCAGTCCTACGGCGGGAGCAGGAGAGACCCAGTACTTC; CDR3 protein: CASSPTAGAGETQYF
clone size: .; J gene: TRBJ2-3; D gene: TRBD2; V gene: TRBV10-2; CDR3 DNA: TGCGCCAGCAGTGAGACTAGCGGGGCCACAGATACGCAGTATTTT; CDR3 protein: CASSETSGATDTQYF
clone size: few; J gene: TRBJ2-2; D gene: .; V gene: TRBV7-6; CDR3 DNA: TGTGCCAGCAGCCTACTGGCCCCAGTAGGGGTTAACACCGGGGAGCTGTTTTTT; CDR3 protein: CASSLLAPVGVNTGELFF
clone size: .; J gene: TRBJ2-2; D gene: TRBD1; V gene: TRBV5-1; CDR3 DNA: TGCGCCAGCAGCTTGGGGGACAGGGTGAACACCGGGGAGCTGTTTTTT; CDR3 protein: CASSLGDRVNTGELFF
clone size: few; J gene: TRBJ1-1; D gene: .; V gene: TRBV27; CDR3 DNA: TGTGCCAGCAGTTTACAACAGGGATTCAACACTGAAGCTTTCTTT; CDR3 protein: CASSLQQGFNTEAFF
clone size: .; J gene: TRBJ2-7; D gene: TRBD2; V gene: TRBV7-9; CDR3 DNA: TGTGCCAGCAGCCGAGGAGGCAGCGGGAGAGAAGAGCAGTACTTC; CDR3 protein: CASSRGGSGREEQYF
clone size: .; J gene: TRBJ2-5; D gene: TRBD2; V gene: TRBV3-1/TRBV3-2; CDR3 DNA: TGTGCCAGCAGCCAAGTTTCGGGAGGGCCGGGTCAGTACTTC; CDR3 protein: CASSQVSGGPGQYF
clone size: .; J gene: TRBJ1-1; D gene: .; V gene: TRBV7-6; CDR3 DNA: TGTGCCAGCAGCTTAAGAACCGGAGCTCCCACTGAAGCTTTCTTT; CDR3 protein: CASSLRTGAPTEAFF
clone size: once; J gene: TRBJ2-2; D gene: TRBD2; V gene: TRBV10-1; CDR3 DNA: TGCGCCAGCAGTGACAGCGGGAGTTCGGCCGGGGAGCTGTTTTTT; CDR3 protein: CASSDSGSSAGELFF
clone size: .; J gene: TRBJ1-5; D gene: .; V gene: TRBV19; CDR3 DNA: TGTGCCAGTAGACTTTGGGGGGGGGCAGATCAGCCCCAGCATTTT; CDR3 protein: CASRLWGGADQPQHF
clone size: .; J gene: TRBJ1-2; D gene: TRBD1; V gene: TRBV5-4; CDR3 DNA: TGTGCCAGCAGCCCCTTTGGGGGGACAGATACCAACTATGGCTACACCTTC; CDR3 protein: CASSPFGGTDTNYGYTF
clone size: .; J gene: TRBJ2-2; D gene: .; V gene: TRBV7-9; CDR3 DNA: TGTGCCAGCAGCCCCCGCGCCCCCGCCACCGGGGAGCTGTTTTTT; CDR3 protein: CASSPRAPATGELFF
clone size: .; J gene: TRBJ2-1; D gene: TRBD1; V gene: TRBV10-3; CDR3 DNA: TGTGCCATCAGTGAGTCGAGGACAGGTGGGGCCTACAATGAGCAGTTCTTC; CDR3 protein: CAISESRTGGAYNEQFF
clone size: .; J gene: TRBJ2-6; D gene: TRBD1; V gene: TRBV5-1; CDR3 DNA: TGCGCCAGCAGCTGGGACAGCGCTGGGGCCAACGTCCTGACTTTC; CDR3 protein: CASSWDSAGANVLTF
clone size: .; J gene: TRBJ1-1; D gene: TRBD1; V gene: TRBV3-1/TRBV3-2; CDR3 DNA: TGTGCCAGCAGCCTGGGACAGGGAGGGACTGAAGCTTTCTTT; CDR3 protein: CASSLGQGGTEAFF
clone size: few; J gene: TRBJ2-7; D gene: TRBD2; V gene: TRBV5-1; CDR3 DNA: TGCGCCAGCAGCTTCGGACTAGCGGGAAAATACGAGCAGTACTTC; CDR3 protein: CASSFGLAGKYEQYF
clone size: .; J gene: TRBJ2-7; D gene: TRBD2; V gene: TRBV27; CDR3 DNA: TGTGCCAGCAGGGACTTCGATAGCGGGGGGCTCTACGAGCAGTACTTC; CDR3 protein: CASRDFDSGGLYEQYF
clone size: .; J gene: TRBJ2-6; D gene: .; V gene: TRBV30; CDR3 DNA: TGTGCCTGGAGTGTACTGGAGTACGTCCTGACTTTC; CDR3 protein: CAWSVLEYVLTF
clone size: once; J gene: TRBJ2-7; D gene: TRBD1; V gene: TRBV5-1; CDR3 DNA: TGCGCCAGCAGCTTGGGAGGGGGACAGGGCTACGAGCAGTACTTC; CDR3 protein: CASSLGGGQGYEQYF
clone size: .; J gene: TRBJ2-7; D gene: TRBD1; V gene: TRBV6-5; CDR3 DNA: TGTGCCAGCAGTCTTCGGACAGGGGATTCCTACGAGCAGTACTTC; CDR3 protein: CASSLRTGDSYEQYF
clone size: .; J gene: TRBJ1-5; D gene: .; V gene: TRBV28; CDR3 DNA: TGTGCCAGCAGTTTGGGGGGGGCGGGCAATCAGCCCCAGCATTTT; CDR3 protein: CASSLGGAGNQPQHF
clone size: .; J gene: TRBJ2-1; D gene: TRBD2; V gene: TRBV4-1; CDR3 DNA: TGCGCCAGCGCGGGCAAGGAGCTGCGGGGGAGCTCCTACAATGAGCAGTTCTTC; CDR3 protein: CASAGKELRGSSYNEQFF
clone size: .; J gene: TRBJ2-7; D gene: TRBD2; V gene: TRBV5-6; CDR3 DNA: TGTGCCAGCAGCTCAATAGCGGGAGGGTCCTACGAGCAGTACTTC; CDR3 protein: CASSSIAGGSYEQYF
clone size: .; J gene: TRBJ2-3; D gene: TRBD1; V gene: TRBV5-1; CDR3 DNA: TGCGCCAGCAGCTTGGGAGGGGGCCCTAGCACAGATACGCAGTATTTT; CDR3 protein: CASSLGGGPSTDTQYF
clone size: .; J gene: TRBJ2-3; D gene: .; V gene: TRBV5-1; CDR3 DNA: TGCGCCAGCAGCTTGAAATCTGGGGGCGCGTATACGCAGTATTTT; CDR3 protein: CASSLKSGGAYTQYF
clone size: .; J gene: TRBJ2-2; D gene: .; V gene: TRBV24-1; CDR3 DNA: TGTGCCACCAGGGCCGGAGCCAACACCGGGGAGCTGTTTTTT; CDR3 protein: CATRAGANTGELFF
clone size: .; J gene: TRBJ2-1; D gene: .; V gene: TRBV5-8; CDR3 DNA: TGTGCCAGCAGCCCGCGGGGCCTTTACAATGAGCAGTTCTTC; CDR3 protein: CASSPRGLYNEQFF
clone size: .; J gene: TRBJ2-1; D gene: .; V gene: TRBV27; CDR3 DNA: TGTGCCAGCAGTTTATCGATGGTAGGAGATAAAGAGCAGTTCTTC; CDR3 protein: CASSLSMVGDKEQFF
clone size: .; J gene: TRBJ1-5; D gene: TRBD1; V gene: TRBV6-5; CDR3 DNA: TGTGCCAGCAATCCCACAGGGGCCCTTAATCAGCCCCAGCATTTT; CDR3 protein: CASNPTGALNQPQHF
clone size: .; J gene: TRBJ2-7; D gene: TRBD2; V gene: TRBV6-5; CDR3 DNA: TGTGCCAGCAGGGGTCGAGGTAGCGGGAGCTACGAGCAGTACTTC; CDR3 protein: CASRGRGSGSYEQYF
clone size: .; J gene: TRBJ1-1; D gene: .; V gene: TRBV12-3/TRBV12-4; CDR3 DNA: TGTGCCAGCAGTTGGGGAGTCACTGAAGCTTTCTTT; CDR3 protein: CASSWGVTEAFF
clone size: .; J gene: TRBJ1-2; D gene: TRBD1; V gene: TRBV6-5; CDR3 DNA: TGTGCCAGCAGGAGACAGGGGGGGTTGGATGGCTACACCTTC; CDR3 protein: CASRRQGGLDGYTF
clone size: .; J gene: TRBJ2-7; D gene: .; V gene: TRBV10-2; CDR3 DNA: TGCGCCAGCAGTGCCCCTAGCGCAAAAACCTACGAGCAGTACTTC; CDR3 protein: CASSAPSAKTYEQYF
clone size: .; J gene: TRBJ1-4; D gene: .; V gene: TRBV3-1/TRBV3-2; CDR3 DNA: TGTGCCAGCAGCCAAGATCGGTCTAATGAAAAACTGTTTTTT; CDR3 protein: CASSQDRSNEKLFF
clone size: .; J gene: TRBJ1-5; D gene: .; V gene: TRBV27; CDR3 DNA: TGTGCCAGCAGTTTAAGACAGGGCAATCAGCCCCAGCATTTT; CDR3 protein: CASSLRQGNQPQHF
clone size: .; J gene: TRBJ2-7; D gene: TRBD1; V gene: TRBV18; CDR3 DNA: TGTGCCAGCTCACCGCTCGGGACAGGGGTTTCCTACGAGCAGTACTTC; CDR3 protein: CASSPLGTGVSYEQYF
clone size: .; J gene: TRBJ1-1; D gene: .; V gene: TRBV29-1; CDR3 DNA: TGCAGCGTTGGTGCAGGGGCAATGAACACTGAAGCTTTCTTT; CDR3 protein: CSVGAGAMNTEAFF
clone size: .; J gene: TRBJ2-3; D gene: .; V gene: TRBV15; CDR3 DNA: TGTGCCACCAGCAGAGAGGCCCTTCGGGCAGATACGCAGTATTTT; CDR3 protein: CATSREALRADTQYF
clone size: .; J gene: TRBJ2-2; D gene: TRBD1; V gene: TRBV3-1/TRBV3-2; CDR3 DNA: TGTGCCAGCAGCTCCCGCCCGGGACAGGGGGCAGCCGGGGAGCTGTTTTTT; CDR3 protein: CASSSRPGQGAAGELFF
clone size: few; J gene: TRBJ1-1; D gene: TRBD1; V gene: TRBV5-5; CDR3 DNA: TGTGCCAGCAGCACGGGACAGCCGAACACTGAAGCTTTCTTT; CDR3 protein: CASSTGQPNTEAFF
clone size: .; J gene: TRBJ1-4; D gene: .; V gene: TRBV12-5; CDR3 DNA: TGTGCTAGTGGTTTGGACATTGGACACACTAATGAAAAACTGTTTTTT; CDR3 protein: CASGLDIGHTNEKLFF
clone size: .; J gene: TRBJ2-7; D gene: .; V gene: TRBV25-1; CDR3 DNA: TGTGCCAGCAGTGAAATCGGGAGATCCTACGAGCAGTACTTC; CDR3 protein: CASSEIGRSYEQYF
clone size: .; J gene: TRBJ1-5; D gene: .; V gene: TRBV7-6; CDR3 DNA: TGTGCCAGCAGCTTAGCGCTCGGGGATAGCAATCAGCCCCAGCATTTT; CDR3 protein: CASSLALGDSNQPQHF
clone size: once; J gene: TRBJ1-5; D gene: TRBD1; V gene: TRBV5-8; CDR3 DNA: TGTGCCAGCAGCCTGGAGGAGGGGGCAAGCAATCAGCCCCAGCATTTT; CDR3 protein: CASSLEEGASNQPQHF
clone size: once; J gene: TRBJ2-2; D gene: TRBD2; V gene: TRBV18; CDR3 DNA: TGTGCCAGCTCACGGATAGCGGGGGGAACGAACACCGGGGAGCTGTTTTTT; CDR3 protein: CASSRIAGGTNTGELFF
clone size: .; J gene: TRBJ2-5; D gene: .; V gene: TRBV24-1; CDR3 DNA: TGTGCCACCAGTGAGACGGACAGCCAAGAGACCCAGTACTTC; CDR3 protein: CATSETDSQETQYF
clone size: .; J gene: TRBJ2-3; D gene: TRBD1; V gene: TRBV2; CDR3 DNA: TGTGCCAGCAGTGACTGGACAGGGGGAGAAGATACGCAGTATTTT; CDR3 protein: CASSDWTGGEDTQYF
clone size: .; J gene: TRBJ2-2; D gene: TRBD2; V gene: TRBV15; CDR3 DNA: TGTGCCACCAGCAGATCCGGACTAGCGGGAAACACCGGGGAGCTGTTTTTT; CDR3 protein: CATSRSGLAGNTGELFF
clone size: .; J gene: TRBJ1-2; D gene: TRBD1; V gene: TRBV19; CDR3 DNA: TGTGCCAGTAGTCCTCGAAACTCGGGGACAGGGGTTTATGGCTACACCTTC; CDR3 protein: CASSPRNSGTGVYGYTF
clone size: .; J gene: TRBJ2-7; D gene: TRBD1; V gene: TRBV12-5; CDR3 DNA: TGTGCTAGTGGTTTGTACCCGGGACAGGCCTACGAGCAGTACTTC; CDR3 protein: CASGLYPGQAYEQYF
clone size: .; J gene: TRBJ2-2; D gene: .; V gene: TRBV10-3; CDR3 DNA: TGTGCCATCAGGGCCCGGACAGAGAACACCGGGGAGCTGTTTTTT; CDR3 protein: CAIRARTENTGELFF
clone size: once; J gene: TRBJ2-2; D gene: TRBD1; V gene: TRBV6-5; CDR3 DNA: TGTGCCAGCAGTTACTCAAGGGGGCGCGACACCGGGGAGCTGTTTTTT; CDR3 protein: CASSYSRGRDTGELFF